This T cell receptor beta chain was recovered during a study of OX40 agonist ivuxolimab in advanced cancers. There are 15 residues in the CDR3. Between the trimmed V and J ends, which lost 2 bases and 2 bases, there was a span of 10 bases. The repertoire was sequenced with immunoSEQ multiplex PCR; TCRdb's copy has only in-frame clones and lacks some. Of fewer than 40,000 clones detected, over 60% appear once; the ten largest clones hold roughly a quarter. Any history of autoimmune disease or systemic immunosuppression disqualified patients. This clone was detected only a few times. The V call is TRBV6-7, the J call TRBJ1-3; possible D gene TRBD1, 5 bases. TRBV6-7 is labeled an ORF, and its function is uncertain. Source: CD4+ or CD8+ T cells sorted from blood, taken in a trial of the OX40 agonist ivuxolimab. The sequence derives from an adult with an advanced solid tumor such as melanoma, head and neck, liver or kidney cancer. The CDR3: CASSYPRQPGNTIYF. In DNA, the CDR3 is TGTGCCAGCAGTTACCCCCGACAGCCTGGAAACACCATATATTTT.